This T cell receptor beta chain stems from a study of shared clonotypes between healthy human individuals. TCRdb's table, derived via immunoSEQ multiplex PCR, lists solely in-frame clones and lacks some. The table shows about 2 million clones, with about 95% occurring only once. Naive-designated CD8 cells lacked CD45RO, were positively enriched for CCR7, and omitted terminally differentiated effector memory CD45RA+ cells. With 8 bases removed from V and 0 bases from J, the gap between germline ends came to 20 bases. This CDR3 comprises 16 residues. From germline, CDR1 is GTSNPN and CDR2 SVGIG (reference sequence).

V gene TRBV30 combines with J gene TRBJ1-3, with D hard to call. Sample: naive CD8+ T cells sorted from blood. This clonotype was sampled from a man younger than 35 in good health. This CDR3 is CAGEYGPSSSGNTIYF. CDR3 nucleotides: TGTGCCGGCGAATACGGACCCTCGAGCTCTGGAAACACCATATATTTT.